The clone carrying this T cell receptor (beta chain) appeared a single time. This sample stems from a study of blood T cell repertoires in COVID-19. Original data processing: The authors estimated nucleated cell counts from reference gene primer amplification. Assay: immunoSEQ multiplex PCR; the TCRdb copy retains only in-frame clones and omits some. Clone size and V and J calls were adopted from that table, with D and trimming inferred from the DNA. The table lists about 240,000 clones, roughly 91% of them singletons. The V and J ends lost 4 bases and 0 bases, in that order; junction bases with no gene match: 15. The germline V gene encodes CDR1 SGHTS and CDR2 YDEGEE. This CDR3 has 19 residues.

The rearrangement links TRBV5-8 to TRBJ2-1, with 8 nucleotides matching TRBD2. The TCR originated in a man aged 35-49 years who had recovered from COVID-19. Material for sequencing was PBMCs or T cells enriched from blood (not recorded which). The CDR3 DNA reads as TGTGCCAGCAGCCTGGCTGGAGCGGGGGTTGTCAGCTCCTACAATGAGCAGTTCTTC. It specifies CASSLAGAGVVSSYNEQFF.